This TCR beta chain stems from a study of cytomegalovirus exposure and HLA in healthy donors. A word on this clone: Its antigen is unidentified.

The CDR3 has 17 amino acids. CDR1 and CDR2 from the germline V gene are MNHEY and SMNVEV (reference sequence). Trimming removed 4 bases from V and 2 bases from J; junction bases left unmatched: 9. PCR used 60 Vbeta primers and 13 Jbeta primers. Data came from immunoSEQ multiplex PCR; TCRdb stores just in-frame clones and leaves some out. The profile shows some 150,000 clones, more than 75% of them singletons. General study points: Near-uniform donor sequencing depth was presumed by presence/absence analyses. Listed as cytomegalovirus-associated were 150 or so TCR beta chains. In a later analysis, an Asian-associated ancestry cluster reportedly showed fewer N-insertions than the roughly 700-donor mean.

The clonotype was recovered from a woman between 50 and 59 years old in good health and CMV-seropositive. Sequencing input: PBMCs. This chain connects TRBV27 to TRBJ2-2, with 8 bases fitting TRBD1. The CDR3 protein is CASSYLTGAANTGELFF. CDR3 in DNA: TGTGCCAGCAGTTATCTGACAGGGGCAGCTAACACCGGGGAGCTGTTTTTT.